This TCR beta chain was captured by sequencing in a study of CD8+ T cells in alopecia areata. Comments on this clone: Its antigen is unidentified.

As the sequencing template, cDNA was produced by extracting RNA and reverse transcribing it. The assay was immunoSEQ multiplex PCR, and TCRdb's table has in-frame clones only and misses some. This table has about 160,000 clones, 80% to 90% appearing once. PBMCs provided sorted CD4+ and CD8+ T cells. The V and J ends lost 2 bases and 6 bases, in that order; junction bases with no gene match: 12. The germline V gene has CDR1 MNHEY and CDR2 SVGAGI. The CDR3 loop spans 16 amino acids. Study-wide points: Among patients, TCR sharing was less clear than in mice, a difference possibly due in part to HLA diversity in the patient population. Lesional scalp, notably in alopecia totalis/universalis, had clonality above that of normal scalp.

The chain is built from TRBV6-5 and TRBJ2-7, with 8 bases fitting TRBD1. This specimen consisted of CD8+ T cells sorted from blood, obtained at week 0. This clonotype was sampled from a human donor with alopecia areata. In DNA form, the CDR3 reads TGTGCCAGCAGTTACAAAATGGGCCAGGGGGCTGTCGAGCAGTACTTC. Encoded protein: CASSYKMGQGAVEQYF.